The source of this TCR beta chain is a study of cytomegalovirus exposure and HLA in healthy donors. Study-level background: Earlier, some 180 million T cells were analyzed, and about 100 million unique TCR beta sequences were found among them. General study findings and limits: The productive fraction for most TCR beta V segments was about 87% or about 30% in an earlier analysis. Sequence variants that were highly shared formed a cluster that was likely a sequencing artifact. Among TCR beta chains, those listed as cytomegalovirus-associated numbered fewer than 200.

Trimming took 4 bases from V and 2 from J, leaving 15 bases between them. This CDR3 has 16 amino acids. CDR1 is MDHEN and CDR2 is SYDVKM in the germline V gene. This PCR relied on a set of 60 Vbeta primers and 13 Jbeta primers. Here immunoSEQ multiplex PCR was the method, and the copy in TCRdb shows in-frame clones only, minus some. Of under 150,000 clones detected, over 70% appear once; the ten largest clones hold around 7.1%. Details on this clone: Its antigen is unknown.

The TCR was taken from a woman in her thirties or forties in good health and CMV-seropositive. The V call is TRBV28, the J call TRBJ1-3; D perhaps matches TRBD1 (6 bases). Sequenced: PBMCs. The CDR3 reads CASSSGWGLPGNTIYF. CDR3 coding DNA: TGTGCCAGCAGTTCTGGATGGGGGCTGCCTGGAAACACCATATATTTT. The full variable domain, rest sourced from reference TRBV28 and TRBJ1-3, is DVKVTQSSRYLVKRTGEKVFLECVQDMDHENMFWYRQDPGLGLRLIYFSYDVKMKEKGDIPEGYSVSREKKERFSLILESASTNQTSMYLCASSSGWGLPGNTIYFGEGSWLTVV.